The 4 T cell receptor beta chains below were found in one sample sequenced in a study of cytomegalovirus exposure and HLA in healthy donors. Researchers ran the PCR with 60 Vbeta and 13 Jbeta primers. Data came from immunoSEQ multiplex PCR; TCRdb stores just in-frame clones and leaves some out. The data hold roughly 140,000 clones, with 76% observed a single time. Sequenced: PBMCs. The receptors shown here come from a woman aged 40 to 50 in good health and CMV-seronegative.

This clone was picked up a small number of times. The V and J genes are TRBV11-2 and TRBJ2-7; 8 positions agree with TRBD1. The V and J ends lost 1 base and 11 bases, in that order; junction bases with no gene match: 10. The CDR3 has 14 residues. Germline CDR1 SGHAT, CDR2 FQNNGV. The CDR3 nucleotides read TGTGCCAGCAGCTTAGGGTCGTCGAACAGGGGGGAGTACTTC. This gives the protein CASSLGSSNRGEYF.

The chain is built from TRBV5-1 and TRBJ2-2; D unresolved. The CDR3 has 13 residues. In germline, CDR1 is SGHRS, CDR2 YFSETQ. V lost 0 bases to trimming and J lost 8 bases, with 8 bases between them. CDR3 sequence reads: CASSLEFPGELFF. The CDR3 DNA sequence: TGCGCCAGCAGCTTGGAATTCCCGGGGGAGCTGTTTTTT.

The genes are TRBV18 and TRBJ2-3; TRBD1 matches 10 bases. Trimming took 3 bases from V and 6 from J; bases not matched to a gene: 9. This CDR3 comprises 16 residues. Germline assignment: CDR1 KGHSH and CDR2 LQKENI. DNA for the CDR3: TGTGCCAGCTCACCTGCCTTAGGGACAGGGGCTGATACGCAGTATTTT. Residues: CASSPALGTGADTQYF.

The DNA for the CDR3 is TGTGCCAGCCGAATCGGACTAGCGGAGACCACAGATACGCAGTATTTT. It encodes CASRIGLAETTDTQYF. This chain joins TRBV7-9 and TRBJ2-3, with 10 bases identical to TRBD2. The germline CDR1 and CDR2 sequences are SEHNR and FQNEAQ (reference sequence). This CDR3 is built from 16 residues. The V and J ends lost 8 bases and 2 bases, in that order; junction bases with no gene match: 10.